This TCR beta chain was sequenced for a study of blood T cells in healthy people across ages (dated by TCRdb to between 2014 and 2016). For context, the study as a whole: In model experiments, roughly one uniquely barcoded TCR beta cDNA molecule per two T cells was captured by template switching. Using deep sequencing normalized with unique cDNA molecular identifiers, the study measured how TCR beta repertoire diversity changes with age. Four age groups were formed from the donors: young (average roughly 16 years), middle-aged (approximately 42), aged (approximately 60) and long-lived (around 82). Donors of different ages were randomly distributed across sequencing lanes to avoid experimental bias. Two additional independent replicas of 1 million unique cDNA reads from the same blood draw were analyzed for two donors (one aged 18 to 29 and one aged 80 or older). Study-wide findings and limitations: As age increased, observed TCR beta diversity per million T cells dropped in a roughly linear way, and a significant reduction was already evident by age 40. Conclusive comparison of naive and antigen-experienced compartments was prevented by the profiling of bulk unsorted PBMCs. The long-lived group showed more naive CD4+ T cells, fewer expanded clones and increased TCR diversity than the aged group, suggesting age selection. A strong correlation was found between observed TCR beta diversity and the percentage of naive T cells measured by flow cytometry. Because the CMV infection status of the donors was unknown, age-related changes in expanded clonotypes may potentially have been confounded. Estimates of total diversity based on one million sequenced T cells were considered lower bounds and underestimates.

Library method: 5' RACE. The run used an Illumina HiSeq 2500. A second PCR of 7 to 11 cycles was run with a J-beta primer mix and a sample-barcoded 5' primer. Each TCR beta cDNA molecule received a unique molecular identifier from a template-switch 5' adaptor carrying 12 random nucleotides. At least 2.5 million CDR3-containing paired-end reads were obtained from each sample. All of the RNA was converted into first-strand cDNA using the Mint cDNA synthesis kit, with a TRBC-specific oligonucleotide serving as the primer. After uracil-DNA glycosylase treatment, a first 18-cycle PCR used universal primers M1SS and BC2_uni_R on all cDNA. The source study handled its data this way. Each sample was normalized by randomly selecting 1 million high-quality reads, each carrying a distinct molecular identifier. Reads with shared molecular identifiers were discarded instead of being binned into consensus sequences. CDR3 identification, clonotype clustering and error correction used MiTCR with a Q25 quality threshold and the strictest error-elimination algorithm. A nonparametric unseen species model using Euler transformation provided a lower-bound estimate of total TCR beta diversity. TCRdb ran its own pipeline on the public reads, namely fastp trimming at Q25 and MiXCR clone calling, and kept in-frame beta chains. Rows are unified per CDR3 protein, each entry keeping the most common DNA and genes. What appears here as the V and J calls and clone size reflects TCRdb's work, not the paper's. This sample gives 650,000 to 950,000 distinct CDR3 sequences in total; 44% of them show up just once. The ten most abundant clones make up about a fifth of the sample.

Notes on this clonotype: It lacks a known antigen. Per-base qualities were not stored, and no clone one base away is much larger.

Donors were 35 to 40 systemically healthy Caucasian individuals from Russia aged about 6 to 100 years. Each donor gave 8 to 10 milliliters of peripheral blood, drawn into EDTA-treated Vacutainer tubes. Ficoll-Paque density-gradient centrifugation was used to isolate PBMCs, with at least 6.5 million per sample. Total RNA, at least 5 micrograms per sample, was extracted from PBMCs with Trizol reagent. Naive CD45RAhigh/CD27high T cell percentages were measured by flow cytometry on a PBMC aliquot from every donor. V sheds 4 bases and J sheds 0 bases, leaving 12 bases between their ends. Its CDR3 holds 15 amino acids, cysteine through phenylalanine. CDR3 DNA is the only sequence kept; it has 45 bases, read in frame from the first base. From a lookup of the germline V gene, CDR1 and CDR2 are SGHRS and YFSETQ.

Rearrangement joined TRBV5-1 to TRBJ2-3; a tentative D match to TRBD1 spans 5 bases. Sequencing used blood. This TCR was recovered from a man in his fifties or sixties in good health. For the CDR3, the sequence is CASSPGISSTDTQYF. The DNA is as follows: TGCGCCAGCAGCCCAGGGATCTCCAGCACAGATACGCAGTATTTT.